This entry describes one T cell receptor (beta chain). No antigen is known for it. The sample carries other DNA sequences with the same CDR3. Germline V lookup: CDR1 MNHNS, CDR2 SASEGT. CDR3 size: 14 residues. Trimming took 1 base from V and 8 from J, leaving 14 bases between them. The data belong to a study of graft-versus-host responses after intestinal transplantation. Overall study: Recipients underwent multivisceral, liver-intestinal, or isolated intestinal transplants.

Study results and caveats: Where graft-donor T cell macrochimerism was present, patients had high graft-versus-host to host-versus-graft clonal ratios in allografts. The marrow of recipients harbored GvH clones, and ileum or blood showed some of them first.

The method was immunoSEQ multiplex PCR; TCRdb's version includes in-frame clones alone and lacks a portion of them. This table holds about 50,000 clones, around 90% found once. Material: unstimulated CD4+ T cells sorted from spleen or lymph node cells, obtained before transplant. V and J are TRBV6-1 and TRBJ1-2, with D possibly being TRBD1 (6 bases). The sequence derives from a human donor who was the organ donor for an intestinal transplant. CDR3 sequence (DNA): TGTGCCAGCAGTGAAGTTAAAGGGGGGCGGGGCTACACCTTC. Amino acids: CASSEVKGGRGYTF.